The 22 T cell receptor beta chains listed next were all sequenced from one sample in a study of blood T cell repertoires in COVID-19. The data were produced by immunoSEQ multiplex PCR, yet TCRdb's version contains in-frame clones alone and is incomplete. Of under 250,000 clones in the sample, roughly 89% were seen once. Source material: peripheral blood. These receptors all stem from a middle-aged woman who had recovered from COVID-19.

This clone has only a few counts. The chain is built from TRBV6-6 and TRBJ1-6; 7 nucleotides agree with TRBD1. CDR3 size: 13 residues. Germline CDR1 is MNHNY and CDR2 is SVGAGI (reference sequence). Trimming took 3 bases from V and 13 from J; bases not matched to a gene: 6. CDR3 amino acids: CASSYGDSSPLHF. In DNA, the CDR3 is TGTGCCAGCAGTTATGGGGACAGTTCTCCCCTCCACTTT.

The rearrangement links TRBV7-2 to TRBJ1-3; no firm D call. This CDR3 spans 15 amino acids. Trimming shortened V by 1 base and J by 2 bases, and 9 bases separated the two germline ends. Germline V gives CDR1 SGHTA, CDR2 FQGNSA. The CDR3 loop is CASSLVSGAGNTIYF. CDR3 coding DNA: TGTGCCAGCAGCTTAGTTAGCGGGGCTGGAAACACCATATATTTT. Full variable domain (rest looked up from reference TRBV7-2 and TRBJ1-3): GAGVSQSPSNKVTEKGKDVELRCDPISGHTALYWYRQSLGQGLEFLIYFQGNSAPDKSGLPSDRFSAERTGGSVSTLTIQRTQQEDSAVYLCASSLVSGAGNTIYFGEGSWLTVV.

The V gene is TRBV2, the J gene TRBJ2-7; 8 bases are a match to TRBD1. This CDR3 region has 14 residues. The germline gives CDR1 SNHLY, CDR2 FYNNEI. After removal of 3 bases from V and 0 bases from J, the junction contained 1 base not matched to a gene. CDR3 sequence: CASSEDRASYEQYF. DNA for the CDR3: TGTGCCAGCAGTGAGGACAGGGCCTCCTACGAGCAGTACTTC.

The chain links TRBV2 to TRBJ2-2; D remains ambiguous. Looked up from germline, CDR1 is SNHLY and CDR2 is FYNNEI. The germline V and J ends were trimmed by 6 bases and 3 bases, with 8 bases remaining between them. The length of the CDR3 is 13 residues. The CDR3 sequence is CASSPLDTGELFF. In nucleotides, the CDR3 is TGTGCCAGCAGCCCACTTGACACCGGGGAGCTGTTTTTT.

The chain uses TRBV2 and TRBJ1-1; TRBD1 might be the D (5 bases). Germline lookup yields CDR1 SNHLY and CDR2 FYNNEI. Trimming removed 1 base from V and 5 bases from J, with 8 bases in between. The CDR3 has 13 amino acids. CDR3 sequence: CASSEERQTEAFF. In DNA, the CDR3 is TGTGCCAGCAGTGAAGAAAGACAGACTGAAGCTTTCTTT.

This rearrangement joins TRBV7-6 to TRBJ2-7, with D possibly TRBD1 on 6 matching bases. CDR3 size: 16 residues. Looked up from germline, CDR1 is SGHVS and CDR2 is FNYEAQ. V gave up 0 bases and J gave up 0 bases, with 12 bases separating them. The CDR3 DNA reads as TGTGCCAGCAGCTTAGCGGCAGGGGCCGTCTCCTACGAGCAGTACTTC. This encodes CASSLAAGAVSYEQYF. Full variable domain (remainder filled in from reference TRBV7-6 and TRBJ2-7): GAGVSQSPRYKVTKRGQDVALRCDPISGHVSLYWYRQALGQGPEFLTYFNYEAQQDKSGLPNDRFSAERPEGSISTLTIQRTEQRDSAMYRCASSLAAGAVSYEQYFGPGTRLTVT.

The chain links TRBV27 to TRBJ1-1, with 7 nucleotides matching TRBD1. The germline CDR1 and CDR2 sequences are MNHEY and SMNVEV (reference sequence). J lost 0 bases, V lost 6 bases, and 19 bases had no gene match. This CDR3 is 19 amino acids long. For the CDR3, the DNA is TGTGCCAGCAGGGGAGTCATGGCTCGCAAACAGGGGCTGAACACTGAAGCTTTCTTT. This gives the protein CASRGVMARKQGLNTEAFF.

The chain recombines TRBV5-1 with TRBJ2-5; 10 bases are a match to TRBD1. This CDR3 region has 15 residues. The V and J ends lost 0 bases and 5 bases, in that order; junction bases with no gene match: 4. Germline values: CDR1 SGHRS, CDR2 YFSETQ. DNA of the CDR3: TGCGCCAGCAGCTTGGCCGGGACAGGGGACGAGACCCAGTACTTC. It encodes CASSLAGTGDETQYF. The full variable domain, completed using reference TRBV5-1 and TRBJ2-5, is KAGVTQTPRYLIKTRGQQVTLSCSPISGHRSVSWYQQTPGQGLQFLFEYFSETQRNKGNFPGRFSGRQFSNSRSEMNVSTLELGDSALYLCASSLAGTGDETQYFGPGTRLLVL.

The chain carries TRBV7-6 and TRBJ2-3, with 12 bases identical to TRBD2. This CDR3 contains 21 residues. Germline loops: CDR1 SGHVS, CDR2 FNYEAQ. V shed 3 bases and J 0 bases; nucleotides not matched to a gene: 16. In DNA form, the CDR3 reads TGTGCCAGCAGCTTCCCCCCCGGCGCGGGGACTAGCGGGTATAGCACAGATACGCAGTATTTT. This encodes CASSFPPGAGTSGYSTDTQYF.

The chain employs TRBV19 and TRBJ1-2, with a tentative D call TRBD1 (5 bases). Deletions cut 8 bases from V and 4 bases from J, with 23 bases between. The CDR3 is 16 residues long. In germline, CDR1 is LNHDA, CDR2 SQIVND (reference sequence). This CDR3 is CASSSVQGILFYGYTF. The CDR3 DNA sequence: TGTGCCAGTTCGTCGGTGCAGGGCATCTTATTCTATGGCTACACCTTC. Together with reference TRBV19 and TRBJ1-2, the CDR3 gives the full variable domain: DGGITQSPKYLFRKEGQNVTLSCEQNLNHDAMYWYRQDPGQGLRLIYYSQIVNDFQKGDIAEGYSVSREKKESFPLTVTSAQKNPTAFYLCASSSVQGILFYGYTFGSGTRLTVV.

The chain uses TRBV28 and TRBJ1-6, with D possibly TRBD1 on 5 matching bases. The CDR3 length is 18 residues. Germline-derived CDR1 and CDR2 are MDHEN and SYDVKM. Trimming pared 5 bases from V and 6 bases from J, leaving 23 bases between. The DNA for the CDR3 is TGTGCCAGCAGTCTCCCTTCTTACATGGGGCCCTTTAATTCACCCCTCCACTTT. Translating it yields CASSLPSYMGPFNSPLHF.

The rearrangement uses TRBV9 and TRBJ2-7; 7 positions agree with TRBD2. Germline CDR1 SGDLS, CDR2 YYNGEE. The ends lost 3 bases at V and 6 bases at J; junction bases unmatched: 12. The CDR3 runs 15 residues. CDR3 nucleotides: TGTGCCAGCAGCGAGGGGACTATGAGGGGTAGCGAGCAGTACTTC. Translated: CASSEGTMRGSEQYF. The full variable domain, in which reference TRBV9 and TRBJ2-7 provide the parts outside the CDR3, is DSGVTQTPKHLITATGQRVTLRCSPRSGDLSVYWYQQSLDQGLQFLIQYYNGEERAKGNILERFSAQQFPDLHSELNLSSLELGDSALYFCASSEGTMRGSEQYFGPGTRLTVT.

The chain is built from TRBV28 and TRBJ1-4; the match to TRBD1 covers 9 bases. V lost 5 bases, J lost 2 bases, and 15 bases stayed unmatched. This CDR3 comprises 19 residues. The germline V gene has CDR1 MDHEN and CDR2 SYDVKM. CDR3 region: CASSPPPGQGRLTNEKLFF. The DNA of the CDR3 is TGTGCCAGCAGTCCCCCTCCGGGACAGGGCAGATTGACTAATGAAAAACTGTTTTTT.

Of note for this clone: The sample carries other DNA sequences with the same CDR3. DNA of the CDR3: TGTGCCAGCAAGTTCAGCTCCTATAATTCACCCCTCCACTTT. It yields the protein CASKFSSYNSPLHF. The chain has TRBV27 and TRBJ1-6; D is unresolved. Trimming left V 7 bases short and J 0 bases short, with 7 bases between. Germline assignment: CDR1 MNHEY and CDR2 SMNVEV (reference sequence). The CDR3 contains 14 residues.

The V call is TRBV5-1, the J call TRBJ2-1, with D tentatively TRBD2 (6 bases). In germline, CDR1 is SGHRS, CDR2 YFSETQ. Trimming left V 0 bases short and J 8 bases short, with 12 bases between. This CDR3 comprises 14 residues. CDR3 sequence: CASSLELARDEQFF. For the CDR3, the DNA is TGCGCCAGCAGCTTGGAACTAGCTAGGGATGAGCAGTTCTTC.

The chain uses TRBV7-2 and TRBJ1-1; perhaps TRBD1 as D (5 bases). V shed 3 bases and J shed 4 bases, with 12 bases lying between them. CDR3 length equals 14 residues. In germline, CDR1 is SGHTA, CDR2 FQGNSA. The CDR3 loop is CASSLTVSVTEAFF. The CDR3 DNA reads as TGTGCCAGCAGCTTGACAGTCTCAGTCACTGAAGCTTTCTTT.

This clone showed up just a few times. This CDR3 reads CASHREGDTEAFF. The CDR3 DNA reads TGTGCCAGCCACAGGGAAGGTGACACTGAAGCTTTCTTT. The J gene is TRBJ1-1, the V gene TRBV7-3, with D tentatively TRBD1 (6 bases). Looked up from germline, CDR1 is SGHTA and CDR2 is FQGTGA. The ends were cut back, 8 bases at V and 3 bases at J, with 13 bases in the middle. The CDR3 is 13 residues long.

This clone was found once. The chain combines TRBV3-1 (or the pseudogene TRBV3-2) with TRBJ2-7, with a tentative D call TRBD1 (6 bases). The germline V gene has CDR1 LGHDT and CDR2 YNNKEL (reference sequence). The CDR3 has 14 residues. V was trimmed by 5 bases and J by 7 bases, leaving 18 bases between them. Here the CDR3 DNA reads TGTGCCAGCAGCTTCCGGACAGTCCAGGGAGAGCAGTACTTC. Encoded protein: CASSFRTVQGEQYF.

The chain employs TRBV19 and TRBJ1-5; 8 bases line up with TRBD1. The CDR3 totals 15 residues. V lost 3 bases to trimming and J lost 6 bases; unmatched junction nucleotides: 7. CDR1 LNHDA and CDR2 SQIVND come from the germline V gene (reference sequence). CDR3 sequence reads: CASSIRTGLGQPQHF. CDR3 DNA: TGTGCCAGTAGTATCCGGACAGGGCTCGGTCAGCCCCAGCATTTT.

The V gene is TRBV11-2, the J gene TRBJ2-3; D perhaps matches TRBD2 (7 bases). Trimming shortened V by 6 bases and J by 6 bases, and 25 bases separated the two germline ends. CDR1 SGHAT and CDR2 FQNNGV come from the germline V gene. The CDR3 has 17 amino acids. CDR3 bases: TGTGCCAGCAGGCGGGGTTTGACTGAGGGGGGAGGGGATACGCAGTATTTT. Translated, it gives CASRRGLTEGGGDTQYF.

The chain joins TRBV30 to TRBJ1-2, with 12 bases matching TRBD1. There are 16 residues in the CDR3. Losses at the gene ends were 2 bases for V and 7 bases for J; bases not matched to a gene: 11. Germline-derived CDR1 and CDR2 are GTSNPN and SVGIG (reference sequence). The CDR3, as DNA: TGTGCCTGGAGTCGGGACAGGGGGCGCGTGGCTGGTGGCTACACCTTC. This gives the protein CAWSRDRGRVAGGYTF.

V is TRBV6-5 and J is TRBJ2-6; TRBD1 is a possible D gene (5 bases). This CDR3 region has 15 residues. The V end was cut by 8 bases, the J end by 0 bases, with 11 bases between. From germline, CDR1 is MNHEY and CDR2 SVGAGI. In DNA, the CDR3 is TGTGCCAGCCAAAACAGGCCCTCTGGGGCCAACGTCCTGACTTTC. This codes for CASQNRPSGANVLTF.